Described below is a single TCR beta chain sequence and its context. This clonotype came up many times. Its antigen specificity is not known. No much larger clonotype is one base removed from it; base qualities were not supplied. According to the germline V gene (reference sequence), CDR1 reads SEHNR and CDR2 reads FQNEAQ. The V end loses 5 bases and the J end loses 0 bases, and a stretch of 12 bases separates them. Taken from cysteine to phenylalanine, the CDR3 has 15 residues. Only the CDR3 part of the read is kept: 45 bases, read in frame from the first base. The data originate from a study of response to subunit inactivated influenza vaccine listed by TCRdb under 2018. About the full investigation: Deep quantitative profiling of the T cell receptor repertoire was used in the study to follow responses to a trivalent subunit inactivated influenza vaccine. Study-wide conclusions, independent of this receptor: The authors suggested that each seasonal influenza vaccination may recruit only a limited number of new T cells.

Library construction relied on RT-PCR. Sequencing used an Illumina HiSeq 2500. TCRdb reprocessing: public reads trimmed at Q25 with fastp, clones called with MiXCR, in-frame beta chains kept. Each CDR3 protein gets just one entry, which takes the most common genes and DNA from the rows behind it. Across this sample there are roughly 700,000 distinct CDR3 sequences, with 15% to 19% seen only once. The top ten constitute 9.5% to 13% of the sample. The source is a man aged 45-65 years who received an inactivated influenza vaccine. Donor details come from another sample of the same person, matched by shared clones. This chain joins TRBV7-9 to TRBJ2-3; 6 matching bases give a weak D call of TRBD2. The specimen was PBMCs from blood, collected approximately 12 days after vaccination. The DNA sequence reads TGTGCCAGCAGCCGTAGCGGATATAGCACAGATACGCAGTATTTT. Translated, this gives CASSRSGYSTDTQYF.